This record concerns one T cell receptor (beta chain) sequence. Its binding antigen is unknown. No much larger clone is present one base from it, and per-base qualities are unavailable. This record belongs to a study of cytomegalovirus exposure and HLA in healthy donors (dated by TCRdb to about 2017). Regarding the complete study: According to an earlier analysis of several hundred of the donors, 150 million to 200 million T cells yielded over 90 million unique TCR beta sequences and around 280 Gb of sequence data. Roughly 300 gigabases of sequencing data and approximately 92 million unique TCR sequences made up an early release that covered roughly 670 HLA-typed donors. High-throughput TCR immunosequencing, statistical association of individual TCRs with disease status, and machine learning were combined to predict cytomegalovirus infection status. In a later analysis, previously published TCR beta repertoires from 670 or so donors were re-analyzed and high-resolution HLA genotyping was added so that TCR occurrence patterns could be studied. The study aimed to test whether signatures of past pathogen exposure could be identified by cataloging public T cell receptors. HLA typing covered class I and class II loci at four-digit resolution. All discovery cohort repertoires had been generated on a single sequencing platform. The number of donors typed differed by locus, with roughly 629-640 for A, B, C, DRB1 and DQB1, roughly 520 for DQA1, 600 to 610 for DPA1, and approximately 470 for DPB1. About 5 DR-DQ haplotypes were handled as single units for association and clustering, since linkage in the cohort was strong. Genome-wide SNP genotypes for about three fifths of the roughly 670 donors were used in a later genetic analysis, which treated that subset as a discovery cohort. The T cell repertoires of 550 to 850 subjects were profiled by immunosequencing and related to cytomegalovirus serostatus. Among 398 genotyped donors of the cohort, an average of around 240,000 unique TCR beta nucleotide sequences were sequenced per donor, roughly a sixth of them non-productive. Donor age, sex, ethnicity and CMV serostatus were compiled together with the repertoire data. In the later analysis, no new phenotypic data were used to find candidate immune exposures; instead, reliance was placed on TCR beta sequences and their occurrence across donors. Along with the approximately 650-subject first cohort, a separate validation cohort of around 110 different subjects was used. In an earlier analysis of several hundred of the donors, high-throughput TCR beta sequencing was used to judge whether each TCR beta V gene segment behaved as functional or pseudogenic. Of the 398 genotyped donors, 81% fell in the genetic ancestry cluster associated with self-reported Caucasian donors. Summary of the overall study and its limitations: In this cohort, only TCR beta chains were sequenced, and detectable features were limited by the absence of alpha or paired-chain data. An earlier analysis of some 590 of the donors showed that most TCR beta V segments appeared in productive rearrangements either about 87% or about 30% of the time, which broadly matched IMGT annotations. Sequencing depth was assumed to be roughly uniform across donors in the presence/absence analyses, though that assumption may not hold. The classifier was reported to diagnose cytomegalovirus status with high specificity and sensitivity in both the original cohort and the validation cohort. A total of 150 or so TCR beta chains were listed by the study as associated with cytomegalovirus. In vitro tests confirmed that a few of the cytomegalovirus-associated TCR beta chains recognize cytomegalovirus antigens. According to a later analysis, TCR association rates differed among HLA loci, with DRB1 alleles showing the most associated TCRs and HLA-C alleles showing the fewest. In a later analysis, several top co-occurrence clusters were reported to appear linked to parvovirus B19, influenza, CMV and Epstein-Barr virus. A later analysis associated roughly 17,000 TCR beta sequences with specific HLA alleles at a false discovery rate of 0.05. CMV serostatus was the only immune exposure information available for the cohort. Linkage disequilibrium might explain the correlated functional status among segregating V segments, but an unknown experimental factor could not be ruled out. The authors suggested that the approach could potentially be extended to other disease states and immunological phenotypes. Compared with equally common non-associated chains, HLA-associated TCR beta chains in a later analysis were more clonally expanded and had lower generation probabilities. While some public TCRs were present in many individuals, most TCR sequences turned up only very rarely across donors. A later genetic analysis associated a missense DCLRE1C variant with V-gene and J-gene trimming of TCR beta chains, and an independent cohort replicated the association. According to a later analysis, most CMV-associated TCR beta chains appeared to be HLA-restricted, and the HLA associations seemed to be driven largely by CMV exposure. Some IMGT-functional V segments, including TRBV6-2 and TRBV6-3, could not be distinguished by the 87-base-pair reads and were therefore excluded. A further reported finding was that TCR beta sequences accurately predicted the HLA-A and HLA-B alleles for most subjects in the first cohort. In a later genetic analysis, fewer N-insertions in productive TCRs were reported among donors in an Asian-associated ancestry cluster than the roughly 710-donor mean. The sequencing pipeline was judged likely to have produced a cluster of highly shared sequence variants as a technical artifact. Because HLA typing was unavailable for some donors at each locus, only the typed subset was used in association tests. When HLA alleles, especially DR and DQ, strongly co-occurred, TCR associations were difficult to assign to individual alleles. Over 15 rarely observed V segments, including chromosome 9 orphons, were excluded from the earlier analysis of several hundred of the donors because counts were too low.

The cohort consisted of 650 to 850 healthy bone marrow donors. At the time of sampling, all cohort members were nominally healthy, though unrecorded immune exposures were likely present. The donor tested CMV seronegative, placing the donor among the approximately 400 seronegative members of the cohort. Every donor gave a peripheral blood sample, and the peripheral blood mononuclear cells from that sample were used for TCR beta sequencing. Genomic DNA extraction from the blood cell samples was performed with the Qiagen DNeasy Blood Extraction Kit. Library preparation was by the immunoSEQ multiplex PCR assay. The multiplex PCR relied on a mix of 60 forward primers for TCR Vbeta segments and 13 reverse primers for TCR Jbeta segments. The CDR3 region of rearranged TCR beta genes was amplified from genomic DNA by a multiplex PCR assay. On the Illumina HiSeq System, the amplified TCR beta libraries were sequenced as 87-base-pair reads. Turning to the authors' computational methods: A later analysis counted about 80 million unique TCR beta chains across the 700 or so repertoires, and 9.5 million to 11 million of these chains were shared by at least two donors. Raw reads were error-corrected and collapsed into unique sequences with a nearest-neighbor algorithm that merged closely related sequences to remove PCR and sequencing errors. To assign V, D and J gene segments, CDR3 sequences were aligned to IMGT reference sequences. For a sequence to be retained, a match of at least six nucleotides was required to both a V gene segment and a J gene segment. Rearrangements were called productive when the CDR3 lacked stop codons and stayed in frame with V and J; all others were non-productive. Following IMGT convention, CDR3 was defined as the stretch from the second conserved V-encoded cysteine up to the conserved J-encoded phenylalanine. The earlier analysis of about 610 of the donors excluded sequences that lacked an unambiguous match to a single V gene segment. In an earlier analysis of several hundred of the donors, a V segment was called functional when productive rearrangements were above 56.7%, and segregating when the standard deviation between donors exceeded 5%. A statistical classification framework was built for diagnosing cytomegalovirus status from the catalog of TCR beta chain sequences. V and J gene assignment, in a later analysis, came from comparing TCR nucleotide sequences with IMGT/GENE-DB human TR gene sequences. A later analysis assigned CDR3 sequences and most-parsimonious VDJ recombination scenarios with the TCRdist pipeline. A later analysis defined each TCR beta chain by its CDR3 amino acid sequence plus V-gene family, and excluded reads lacking a unique V-gene family. As a way to deal with suspected cross-contamination and a sequencing artifact, a later analysis dropped over 550 nucleotide sequences that were highly shared and had low generation probability. In a later analysis, a clonal expansion index for each public chain was calculated from normalized within-repertoire ranks of inferred template counts. Generation probabilities in a later analysis came from a VDJ recombination model fitted to out-of-frame rearrangements, and those results were checked against IGoR. In a later analysis, TCR-TCR, TCR-HLA and TCR-CMV co-occurrence was scored with hypergeometric tests, and a repertoire-size bias correction was applied to TCR pairs. False discovery rates were estimated in a later analysis by permuting HLA or CMV assignments 20 times. A later analysis grouped co-occurring TCRs with DBSCAN, adding TCRdist sequence similarity when clustering within HLA-allele-positive subsets. Co-occurrence clustering excluded repertoires with fewer than 30,000 or more than 120,000 public chains, plus five with anomalous nucleotide sharing. TCRdb holds this immuneACCESS table with in-frame rearrangements only. Some clones are missing; in checked studies, unresolved V genes explain under half, and the rest has no known cause. Clonal size and the V and J genes are those of that table, whereas D and trimming came from the DNA. Across this sample there are 130,000 to 150,000 clones, with 60% to 85% seen only once. The top ten hold 2.8% of the sample.

CDR1 and CDR2, per the germline V gene (reference sequence), are SGHNT and YYREEE. Deletion took 4 bases off V and 6 bases off J, with a span of 16 bases between the germline ends. The CDR3 contains 14 residues, cysteine and phenylalanine counted. The read is trimmed to its CDR3 DNA, 42 bases read in frame from base 1. The receptor's source is a male donor in good health and CMV-seronegative. The rearrangement joined TRBV5-4 to TRBJ1-1; a tentative D call is TRBD1 (5 bases match). Specimen: PBMCs. The CDR3 loop reads CASSRGGSGAEAFF. The DNA sequence reads TGTGCCAGCAGCCGGGGGGGTTCAGGAGCTGAAGCTTTCTTT.